These 5 T cell receptor beta chains were all obtained from the same sample, sequenced in a study of Graves' ophthalmopathy and Graves' hyperthyroidism. RNA transcripts served as template for amplifying TCR beta CDR3 sequences. After a first-round RT-PCR with HTBI primers, a second-round multiplex PCR was run. TCRdb reanalysed the multiplex PCR reads using MiXCR and keeps one entry per CDR3 protein. Of 1 million to 1.3 million distinct CDR3 sequences in the sample, approximately 35% were seen once. Specimen: peripheral blood or thyroid tissue (not recorded which). These receptors were obtained from an adult man with Graves' hyperthyroidism.

This clonotype has only one observation. The CDR3 here is CTSEGQGNTEAFF. The CDR3 nucleotides are TGTACCTCCGAGGGCCAAGGGAACACTGAAGCTTTCTTT. This chain links TRBV30 with TRBJ1-1, with D hard to call. This CDR3 contains 13 residues. Germline V gives CDR1 GTSNPN, CDR2 SVGIG (reference sequence).

This clonotype came up many times. The gene calls are TRBV12-3 or TRBV12-4 and TRBJ1-1, with TRBD1 matching over 9 bases. The CDR3 is 16 amino acids. V was clipped by 5 bases and J by 1 base; unmatched bases: 8. The CDR3 DNA sequence: TGTGCCAGCAGTGAACCGGGACAGGGTAGGAACACTGAAGCTTTCTTT. Translation gives CASSEPGQGRNTEAFF.

This clonotype was counted many times. The chain couples TRBV20-1 to TRBJ2-7; D gene unclear. The CDR3 runs 14 residues. V was trimmed by 0 bases and J by 1 base, leaving 10 bases between them. The germline CDR1 and CDR2 sequences are DFQATT and SNEGSKA (reference sequence). Here the CDR3 reads CSARDRLGSYEQYF. DNA for the CDR3: TGCAGTGCTAGAGATCGCTTGGGTTCCTACGAGCAGTACTTC.

The rearrangement links TRBV11-2 to TRBJ1-4, with a possible D match to TRBD1 (6 bases). Looked up from germline, CDR1 is SGHAT and CDR2 is FQNNGV. This CDR3 region has 12 residues. Trimming removed 6 bases from V and 7 bases from J, with 9 bases in between. The CDR3 here is CASRRTAEKLFF. The CDR3 DNA follows: TGTGCCAGCAGGAGGACAGCTGAAAAACTGTTTTTT.

V and J are TRBV7-9 and TRBJ2-3; D gene uncertain. Per the germline V gene, CDR1 is SEHNR and CDR2 is FQNEAQ (reference sequence). The CDR3 has 14 residues. V lost 5 bases, J lost 1 base, and 10 bases lay in between. The DNA of the CDR3 is TGTGCCAGCAGCCCCCAATACGGCACAGATACGCAGTATTTT. It yields the protein CASSPQYGTDTQYF.